Below, 32 T cell receptor beta chains from the same sample are listed, as sequenced in a study of blood T cell repertoires in COVID-19 (dated by TCRdb to about 2020). The receptor library was made with the immunoSEQ multiplex PCR assay. TCRdb took this table from immuneACCESS and kept in-frame rearrangements with V and J called. Such tables lack part of the clones; where checked against another copy, unresolved V genes explain under half of the gap, and the rest is unexplained. In all, the sample holds 150,000 to 180,000 clones, and 75% to 85% of those were seen once. Together, the top ten hold about 0.58% of the sample. The sequenced sample consisted of peripheral blood. Every receptor here comes from a man aged 55 to 69 with acute or convalescent COVID-19.

This clone was observed once. The CDR3 loop reads CASSPGQGLNYGYTF. CDR3 sequence (DNA): TGTGCCAGCAGTCCCGGACAGGGTCTGAACTATGGCTACACCTTC. The chain combines TRBV6-5 with TRBJ1-2, with TRBD1 matching 8 bases. CDR3 length: 15 residues. Germline V gene data show CDR1 as MNHEY and CDR2 as SVGAGI. V lost 5 bases, J lost 2 bases, and 7 bases stayed unmatched.

This chain connects TRBV11-2 to TRBJ2-7; D is uncertain. This CDR3 is built from 13 residues. Trimming took 1 base from V and 2 from J, leaving 6 bases between them. Germline-derived CDR1 and CDR2 are SGHAT and FQNNGV. This CDR3 is CASSLVATYEQYF. The CDR3 DNA reads as TGTGCCAGCAGCTTAGTTGCGACCTACGAGCAGTACTTC.

This chain joins TRBV5-6 and TRBJ1-3, with 10 positions matching TRBD1. V shed 7 bases, J shed 2 bases, and the junction held 3 bases outside the gene matches. The CDR3 length is 14 residues. Per germline, CDR1 SGHDT and CDR2 YYEEEE. Here the CDR3 DNA reads TGTGCCAGCGAAGGGACAGGGGCTGGAAACACCATATATTTT. It translates to CASEGTGAGNTIYF.

The chain links TRBV28 to TRBJ2-7; D perhaps matches TRBD2 (6 bases). Germline lookup yields CDR1 MDHEN and CDR2 SYDVKM. The CDR3 covers 16 residues. V was cut by 4 bases and J by 9 bases, with 25 bases left in between. This CDR3 is CASSSPGLVGRLGQYF. The DNA for the CDR3 is TGTGCCAGCAGTTCGCCAGGGCTAGTCGGGAGATTAGGGCAGTACTTC.

CDR3 loop: CASSQSGANTEAFF. Here the CDR3 DNA reads TGCGCCAGCAGCCAATCCGGAGCGAACACTGAAGCTTTCTTT. The gene calls are TRBV4-1 and TRBJ1-1; D gene uncertain. Trimming shortened V by 2 bases and J by 1 base, and 8 bases separated the two germline ends. The CDR3 extends over 14 amino acids. Germline V gene data show CDR1 as MGHRA and CDR2 as YSYEKL.

This rearrangement joins TRBV11-3 to TRBJ2-3, with D possibly being TRBD2 (5 bases). The CDR3 length is 14 residues. Deletions cut 5 bases from V and 0 bases from J, with 9 bases between. From germline, CDR1 is SGHNT and CDR2 YENEEA. The CDR3, as DNA: TGTGCCAGCAGCCTCGGGATTAGCACAGATACGCAGTATTTT. Amino acid sequence: CASSLGISTDTQYF.

This clone was counted once. The J gene is TRBJ2-3, the V gene TRBV19; TRBD2 matches at 7 bases. Germline CDR1 LNHDA, CDR2 SQIVND (reference sequence). This CDR3 is 16 amino acids long. With V trimmed by 2 bases and J by 3 bases, 8 bases remained unmatched. The CDR3 bases are TGTGCCAGTAGTATAAATGGAGCGGGAAGGACAGATACGCAGTATTTT. It yields the protein CASSINGAGRTDTQYF. The whole variable domain, filled in from reference TRBV19 and TRBJ2-3, reads DGGITQSPKYLFRKEGQNVTLSCEQNLNHDAMYWYRQDPGQGLRLIYYSQIVNDFQKGDIAEGYSVSREKKESFPLTVTSAQKNPTAFYLCASSINGAGRTDTQYFGPGTRLTVL.

The V and J genes are TRBV5-6 and TRBJ2-1; 9 nucleotides align to TRBD1. This CDR3 comprises 16 residues. The V gene end was trimmed by 3 bases and the J gene end by 4 bases; junction bases not matched to a gene: 8. Germline V gene lookup returns CDR1 SGHDT and CDR2 YYEEEE. CDR3 amino acids: CASSSRGTGPYNEQFF. Written as DNA, the CDR3 is TGTGCCAGCAGCTCCCGCGGGACAGGGCCTTACAATGAGCAGTTCTTC.

The chain joins TRBV6-5 to TRBJ2-3; weak D call: TRBD1 (6 bases). The CDR3 sequence is 14 residues long. With 2 bases removed from V and 4 bases from J, the gap between germline ends came to 10 bases. Germline V CDR1 and CDR2: MNHEY, SVGAGI. The CDR3 coding sequence is TGTGCCAGCAGTTACCGTAGGACAGCAGATACGCAGTATTTT. The encoded protein is CASSYRRTADTQYF.

In DNA form, the CDR3 reads TGTGCCAGCAACCTAGGACAACCCGGGGCCAACGTCCTGACTTTC. This codes for CASNLGQPGANVLTF. The chain recombines TRBV7-2 with TRBJ2-6; D perhaps matches TRBD1 (5 bases). There are 15 residues in the CDR3. The V gene's germline CDR1 is SGHTA and CDR2 FQGNSA. V dropped 7 bases and J dropped 4 bases, with 14 bases sitting between them.

CDR3 loop: CASSLVRYNSPLHF. In DNA form, the CDR3 reads TGTGCCAGCAGCTTAGTTCGCTATAATTCACCCCTCCACTTT. This chain links TRBV7-2 with TRBJ1-6, with unresolved D. Germline V gene lookup returns CDR1 SGHTA and CDR2 FQGNSA. Trimming pared 1 base from V and 3 bases from J, leaving 4 bases between. The CDR3 covers 14 residues.

The chain links TRBV27 to TRBJ1-5; 9 bases are shared with TRBD1. The CDR3 sequence is 15 residues long. CDR1 MNHEY and CDR2 SMNVEV come from the germline V gene (reference sequence). V lost 3 bases and J lost 3; bases outside the gene matches: 3. CDR3 protein: CASSLGTGPNQPQHF. The CDR3 DNA is TGTGCCAGCAGTTTGGGGACAGGGCCCAATCAGCCCCAGCATTTT.

This chain uses TRBV6-5 with TRBJ1-1; possible D gene TRBD1, 6 bases. Germline CDR1 reads MNHEY; CDR2 reads SVGAGI. V was pared by 0 bases and J by 8 bases, with 13 bases between. The CDR3 is 14 residues long. The chain's CDR3 is CASSYSSGQFEAFF. In DNA form, the CDR3 reads TGTGCCAGCAGTTACTCGAGTGGACAGTTCGAAGCTTTCTTT.

The V gene is TRBV23-1, the J gene TRBJ1-1, with 8 bases fitting TRBD1. TRBV23-1 is an open reading frame whose function is uncertain. The CDR3 sequence is 18 residues long. Trimming cost V 3 bases and J 1 base; bases outside gene matches: 13. Written as DNA, the CDR3 is TGCGCCAGCAGTCATGCCACCACCCCGGACAGGGAGAACACTGAAGCTTTCTTT. This sequence encodes CASSHATTPDRENTEAFF.

V is TRBV11-2 and J is TRBJ2-7; perhaps TRBD2 as D (6 bases). V lost 5 bases, J lost 2 bases, and 16 bases lay in between. The CDR3 totals 15 residues. From germline, CDR1 is SGHAT and CDR2 FQNNGV. In nucleotides, the CDR3 is TGTGCCAGCAGCCCCTCGGCGGGGCGAACCTACGAGCAGTACTTC. Its protein is CASSPSAGRTYEQYF.

V gene TRBV6-5 combines with J gene TRBJ2-7; D gene ambiguous. This CDR3 has 13 residues. The V end was cut by 6 bases, the J end by 4 bases, with 13 bases between. Germline CDR1 is MNHEY and CDR2 is SVGAGI. In DNA, the CDR3 is TGTGCCAGCAGAGACATCACCAGTTACGAGCAGTACTTC. Translated: CASRDITSYEQYF.

There are a few counts of this clone. The V call is TRBV24-1, the J call TRBJ2-1, with 7 bases matching TRBD1. The CDR3 extends over 15 amino acids. Trimming at V came to 1 base and at J to 9 bases, leaving 8 bases not matched to a gene. Germline lookup yields CDR1 KGHDR and CDR2 SFDVKD. The DNA for the CDR3 is TGTGCCACCAGTGATTTCTTTAGGGGGCGAGGTGAGCAGTTCTTC. Its protein product is CATSDFFRGRGEQFF.

This clone appeared once. The chain recombines TRBV14 with TRBJ1-4; 8 bases agree with TRBD1. The V gene's germline CDR1 is SGHDN and CDR2 FVKESK. This CDR3 has 15 amino acids. V trimming: 4 bases; J trimming: 5 bases; junction bases outside the gene matches: 6. Written as DNA, the CDR3 is TGTGCCAGCAGCCCCCGGACAGGGACGAATGAAAAACTGTTTTTT. This encodes CASSPRTGTNEKLFF. The variable domain in full, completed from reference TRBV14 and TRBJ1-4, reads EAGVTQFPSHSVIEKGQTVTLRCDPISGHDNLYWYRRVMGKEIKFLLHFVKESKQDESGMPNNRFLAERTGGTYSTLKVQPAELEDSGVYFCASSPRTGTNEKLFFGSGTQLSVL.

This sequence joins TRBV6-1 and TRBJ1-1; perhaps TRBD1 as D (6 bases). V was clipped by 1 base and J by 10 bases, with 10 bases between them. The CDR3 loop spans 12 amino acids. Germline loops: CDR1 MNHNS, CDR2 SASEGT. In DNA form, the CDR3 reads TGTGCCAGCAGTGAAGGGACAGCTCGAGCTTTCTTT. Its translation: CASSEGTARAFF.

The CDR3 DNA sequence: TGTGCCAGCAGACCTTCTCGGACAGGGATTGAAGAGCAGTACTTC. Translating it yields CASRPSRTGIEEQYF. The chain couples TRBV28 to TRBJ2-7, with 8 positions matching TRBD1. This CDR3 comprises 15 residues. Germline values: CDR1 MDHEN, CDR2 SYDVKM. The J segment lost 7 bases and the V segment lost 6 bases, leaving 14 bases of the junction unmatched. Supplemented by reference TRBV28 and TRBJ2-7, the full variable domain reads DVKVTQSSRYLVKRTGEKVFLECVQDMDHENMFWYRQDPGLGLRLIYFSYDVKMKEKGDIPEGYSVSREKKERFSLILESASTNQTSMYLCASRPSRTGIEEQYFGPGTRLTVT.

Notes on this clone: One junction end disagrees with the germline gene, perhaps due to a read error. This chain connects TRBV2 to TRBJ1-3; D gene unclear. This CDR3 is built from 13 residues. The germline gives CDR1 SNHLY, CDR2 FYNNEI. CDR3 loop: CAGRTGSGNTIYF. The CDR3 DNA reads as TGTGCCGGCAGGACGGGCTCTGGAAACACCATATATTTT.

The chain couples TRBV9 to TRBJ1-6; 7 bases line up with TRBD1. Unmatched junction bases numbered 7, after V lost 7 bases and J lost 6 bases. CDR3 size: 14 residues. The V gene's germline CDR1 is SGDLS and CDR2 YYNGEE. Written as DNA, the CDR3 is TGTGCCAGCGGATCCGGGACAGTTAATTCACCCCTCCACTTT. This codes for CASGSGTVNSPLHF.

The J gene is TRBJ1-5, the V gene TRBV5-8; D gene unclear. The CDR3 loop spans 15 amino acids. V was clipped by 6 bases and J by 2 bases, with 15 bases between them. Germline V gives CDR1 SGHTS, CDR2 YDEGEE. The CDR3 protein is CASTRGDRGNQPQHF. The CDR3 DNA reads TGTGCCAGCACCCGCGGGGATAGGGGCAATCAGCCCCAGCATTTT.

The V call is TRBV3-1 (or the pseudogene TRBV3-2), the J call TRBJ1-1; 10 nucleotides agree with TRBD1. The trim removed 4 bases at V and 4 bases at J, leaving 3 bases unmatched. CDR1 and CDR2 from the germline V gene are LGHDT and YNNKEL (reference sequence). CDR3 length: 14 amino acids. CDR3 protein: CASSLGDRGTEAFF. The DNA for the CDR3 is TGTGCCAGCAGCCTTGGGGACAGGGGCACTGAAGCTTTCTTT.

This chain links TRBV3-1 (or the pseudogene TRBV3-2) with TRBJ2-1, with TRBD1 matching over 11 bases. Unmatched junction bases numbered 3, after V lost 4 bases and J lost 4 bases. Germline V CDR1 and CDR2: LGHDT, YNNKEL (reference sequence). The CDR3 totals 15 residues. CDR3 in amino acids: CASSPGQGAYNEQFF. As DNA, the CDR3 is TGTGCCAGCAGCCCTGGACAGGGGGCATACAATGAGCAGTTCTTC.

As DNA, the CDR3 is TGTGCCAGCAGCTTACGGGGGGAGCAAGAGACCCAGTACTTC. Amino acids: CASSLRGEQETQYF. The chain links TRBV7-2 to TRBJ2-5; 7 nucleotides match TRBD2. The CDR3 has 14 amino acids. Germline CDR1 reads SGHTA; CDR2 reads FQGNSA. With V trimmed by 2 bases and J by 2 bases, 2 bases remained unmatched.

The V gene is TRBV5-4, the J gene TRBJ2-1; 10 nucleotides line up with TRBD1. Looked up from germline, CDR1 is SGHNT and CDR2 is YYREEE (reference sequence). The V and J ends lost 0 bases and 5 bases, in that order; junction bases with no gene match: 5. The CDR3 spans 16 residues. The CDR3 is CASSLGQGAINNEQFF. CDR3 sequence (DNA): TGTGCCAGCAGCTTGGGACAGGGGGCCATTAACAATGAGCAGTTCTTC.

The sample holds a few counts of this clone. The chain couples TRBV7-2 to TRBJ1-6, with D perhaps matching TRBD1 (6 bases). Per the germline V gene, CDR1 is SGHTA and CDR2 is FQGNSA. V was trimmed by 3 bases and J by 6 bases, leaving 15 bases between them. There are 16 residues in the CDR3. The CDR3 protein is CASSFPKTGLNSPLHF. CDR3 bases: TGTGCCAGCAGCTTCCCCAAGACAGGCCTTAATTCACCCCTCCACTTT.

This chain connects TRBV5-4 to TRBJ2-2; 8 nucleotides agree with TRBD2. The trim removed 2 bases at V and 4 bases at J, leaving 1 base unmatched. CDR1 and CDR2 (germline): SGHNT, YYREEE (reference sequence). CDR3 length: 14 amino acids. The chain's CDR3 is CASSFAGGTGELFF. The CDR3 DNA reads TGTGCCAGCAGCTTTGCGGGGGGCACCGGGGAGCTGTTTTTT.

The chain links TRBV6-5 to TRBJ2-7; TRBD1 matches at 7 bases. CDR1 MNHEY and CDR2 SVGAGI come from the germline V gene. The CDR3 contains 15 residues. With V trimmed by 4 bases and J by 3 bases, 9 bases remained unmatched. The DNA of the CDR3 is TGTGCCAGCAGTTTCGGACAGGTGGATTTCTACGAGCAGTACTTC. Translation: CASSFGQVDFYEQYF.

CDR3 bases: TGTGCCAGTAGTGTGAGTAGCAATCAGCCCCAGCATTTT. Its protein is CASSVSSNQPQHF. The chain joins TRBV19 to TRBJ1-5; D gene ambiguous. The length of the CDR3 is 13 residues. Germline assignment: CDR1 LNHDA and CDR2 SQIVND (reference sequence). V shed 5 bases and J shed 0 bases, with 5 bases lying between them.

The chain uses TRBV6-5 and TRBJ1-2; D ambiguous. With 5 bases removed from V and 3 bases from J, the gap between germline ends came to 16 bases. CDR1 MNHEY and CDR2 SVGAGI come from the germline V gene. This CDR3 region has 15 residues. The CDR3 reads CASSPSPSTYYGYTF. The CDR3 DNA reads TGTGCCAGCAGTCCGTCCCCCTCGACTTACTATGGCTACACCTTC.